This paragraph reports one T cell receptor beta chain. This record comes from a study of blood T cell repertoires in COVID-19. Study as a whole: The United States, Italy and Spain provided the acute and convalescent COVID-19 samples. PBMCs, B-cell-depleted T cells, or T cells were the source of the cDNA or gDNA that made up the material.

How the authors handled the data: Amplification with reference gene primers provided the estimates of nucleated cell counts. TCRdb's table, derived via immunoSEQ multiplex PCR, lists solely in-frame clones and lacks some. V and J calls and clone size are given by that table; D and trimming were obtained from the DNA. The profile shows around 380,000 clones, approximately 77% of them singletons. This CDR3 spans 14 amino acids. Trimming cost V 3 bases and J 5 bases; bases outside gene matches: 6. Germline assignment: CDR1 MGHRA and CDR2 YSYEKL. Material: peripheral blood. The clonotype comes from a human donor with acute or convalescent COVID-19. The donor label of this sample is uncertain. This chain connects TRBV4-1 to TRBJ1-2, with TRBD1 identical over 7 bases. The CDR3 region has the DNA TGCGCCAGCAGCCACCCGGACAGGAAATATGGCTACACCTTC. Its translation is CASSHPDRKYGYTF.